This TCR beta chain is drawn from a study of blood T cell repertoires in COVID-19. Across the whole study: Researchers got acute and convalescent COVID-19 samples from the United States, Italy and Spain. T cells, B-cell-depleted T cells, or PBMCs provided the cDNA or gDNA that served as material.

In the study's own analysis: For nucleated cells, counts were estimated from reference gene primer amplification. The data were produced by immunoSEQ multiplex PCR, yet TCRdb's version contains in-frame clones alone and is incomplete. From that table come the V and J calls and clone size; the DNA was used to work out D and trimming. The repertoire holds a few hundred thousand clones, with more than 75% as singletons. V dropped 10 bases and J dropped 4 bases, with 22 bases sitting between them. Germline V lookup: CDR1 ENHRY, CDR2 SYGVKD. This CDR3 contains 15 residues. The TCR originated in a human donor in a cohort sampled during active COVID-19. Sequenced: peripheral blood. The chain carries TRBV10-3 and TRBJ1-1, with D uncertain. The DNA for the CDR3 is TGTGCCACCACGCCGGGAACGAGACCTCGCACTGAAGCTTTCTTT. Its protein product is CATTPGTRPRTEAFF.